This passage covers 24 T cell receptor beta chains from one sample sequenced in a study of blood T cell repertoires in COVID-19. TCRdb's copy holds only in-frame clones and misses some; the assay was immunoSEQ multiplex PCR. The table lists a few hundred thousand clones, 89% of them singletons. Material: peripheral blood. The receptors stem from an older woman with acute or convalescent COVID-19.

This clone has just one count. The gene calls are TRBV19 and TRBJ1-2; TRBD1 agrees at 8 bases. V lost 7 bases, J lost 5 bases, and 6 bases stayed unmatched. CDR3 length: 13 residues. Germline CDR1 is LNHDA and CDR2 is SQIVND (reference sequence). CDR3 sequence reads: CASKRTGLYGYTF. The CDR3 nucleotides are TGTGCCAGTAAGAGGACAGGGTTATATGGCTACACCTTC.

The CDR3 loop is CASSLGTSGYEQYF. DNA of the CDR3: TGCGCCAGCAGCTTGGGGACTAGCGGGTACGAGCAGTACTTC. J is TRBJ2-7 and V is TRBV5-1; TRBD2 matches 11 bases. Germline V gene data show CDR1 as SGHRS and CDR2 as YFSETQ. The trim removed 0 bases at V and 4 bases at J, leaving 0 bases unmatched. CDR3 size: 14 residues. Full variable domain (remainder filled in from reference TRBV5-1 and TRBJ2-7): KAGVTQTPRYLIKTRGQQVTLSCSPISGHRSVSWYQQTPGQGLQFLFEYFSETQRNKGNFPGRFSGRQFSNSRSEMNVSTLELGDSALYLCASSLGTSGYEQYFGPGTRLTVT.

The chain has TRBV23-1 and TRBJ2-4; 9 bases are a match to TRBD1. TRBV23-1 counts as an open reading frame of uncertain function. V was pared by 2 bases and J by 4 bases, with 15 bases of the junction left unmatched. There are 19 residues in the CDR3. The CDR3 region is CASSQPKNRRDREKNIQYF. In DNA form, the CDR3 reads TGCGCCAGCAGTCAACCGAAGAATCGACGGGACAGGGAAAAAAACATTCAGTACTTC.

The V gene is TRBV10-2, the J gene TRBJ2-2; TRBD2 aligns across 10 bases. The ends lost 6 bases at V and 5 bases at J; junction bases unmatched: 9. Germline V gene sequence: CDR1 WSHSY, CDR2 SAAADI. The CDR3 is made up of 16 amino acids. This chain's CDR3 is CASRASSGSGTGELFF. Written as DNA, the CDR3 is TGCGCCAGCAGAGCCTCTAGCGGGAGTGGGACCGGGGAGCTGTTTTTT.

This clone was picked up one time. The rearrangement uses TRBV9 and TRBJ1-2, with D possibly being TRBD1 (5 bases). CDR1 SGDLS and CDR2 YYNGEE come from the germline V gene. The V gene lost 4 bases and the J gene lost 4 bases, with 8 bases spanning the gap. This CDR3 contains 12 residues. Written as DNA, the CDR3 is TGTGCCAGCAGCACCAGGGCCTATGGCTACACCTTC. Translation: CASSTRAYGYTF.

This clone showed up just once. Other DNA sequences in this specimen translate into the identical CDR3. The rearrangement uses TRBV28 and TRBJ2-1; D is unclear. This CDR3 has 13 residues. The germline V gene encodes CDR1 MDHEN and CDR2 SYDVKM. Trimming took 3 bases from V and 4 from J, leaving 7 bases between them. For the CDR3, the DNA is TGTGCCAGCAGTTTGAGCCGATACAATGAGCAGTTCTTC. As protein: CASSLSRYNEQFF.

V is TRBV6-6 and J is TRBJ1-5, with 7 bases identical to TRBD1. In germline, CDR1 is MNHNY, CDR2 SVGAGI (reference sequence). V was pared by 4 bases and J by 4 bases, with 4 bases of the junction left unmatched. The CDR3 length is 14 residues. The CDR3 spells CASSSRQGNQPQHF. CDR3 nucleotide sequence: TGTGCCAGCAGTTCGCGACAGGGAAATCAGCCCCAGCATTTT.

This chain links TRBV28 with TRBJ2-7, with a tentative D call TRBD1 (5 bases). The CDR3 totals 14 residues. V was shortened by 6 bases and J by 4 bases, with 16 bases between the two germline ends. In germline, CDR1 is MDHEN, CDR2 SYDVKM. CDR3 sequence: CASSRPLRGYEQYF. The CDR3 nucleotides are TGTGCCAGCAGCCGCCCACTTAGGGGTTACGAGCAGTACTTC.

This rearrangement joins TRBV6-1 to TRBJ2-7, with 9 bases identical to TRBD1. V shed 0 bases and J 0 bases; nucleotides not matched to a gene: 3. CDR1 and CDR2 (germline): MNHNS, SASEGT. The CDR3 contains 16 residues. This chain's CDR3 is CASSEAGTGFSYEQYF. The CDR3, as DNA: TGTGCCAGCAGTGAAGCAGGGACAGGGTTCTCCTACGAGCAGTACTTC.

This chain links TRBV28 with TRBJ2-7; perhaps TRBD1 as D (7 bases). Germline lookup yields CDR1 MDHEN and CDR2 SYDVKM. Trimming pared 9 bases from V and 4 bases from J, leaving 19 bases between. The CDR3 is 14 amino acids. CDR3 nucleotides: TGTGCCAGTATCCGCGGGACAGATGTATACGAGCAGTACTTC. Protein: CASIRGTDVYEQYF.

This chain joins TRBV9 and TRBJ2-7, with 11 bases identical to TRBD2. The CDR3 totals 17 residues. Trimming removed 3 bases from V and 0 bases from J; junction bases left unmatched: 8. Looked up from germline, CDR1 is SGDLS and CDR2 is YYNGEE. In DNA, the CDR3 is TGTGCCAGCAGCGAGGGACTAGCGGAGGGGAGCTCCTACGAGCAGTACTTC. This sequence encodes CASSEGLAEGSSYEQYF.

Comment on this clone: Other DNA sequences from this sample encode an identical CDR3 as well. The gene calls are TRBV7-9 and TRBJ2-7; D remains unclear. Germline V lookup: CDR1 SEHNR, CDR2 FQNEAQ (reference sequence). V lost 2 bases to trimming and J lost 5 bases, with 7 bases between them. The CDR3 covers 12 residues. The CDR3 DNA is TGTGCCAGCAGCTTATTGGGCGACGAGCAGTACTTC. This sequence encodes CASSLLGDEQYF.

V and J are TRBV6-5 and TRBJ1-1; D not resolved. The ends were cut back, 2 bases at V and 4 bases at J, with 8 bases in the middle. The length of the CDR3 is 13 residues. Germline lookup yields CDR1 MNHEY and CDR2 SVGAGI. The CDR3 reads CASSYVSSTEAFF. For the CDR3, the DNA is TGTGCCAGCAGTTACGTTTCTTCCACTGAAGCTTTCTTT.

The chain is built from TRBV19 and TRBJ2-7, with D possibly being TRBD1 (6 bases). This CDR3 spans 15 amino acids. Trimming took 5 bases from V and 7 from J, leaving 21 bases between them. CDR1 is LNHDA and CDR2 is SQIVND in the germline V gene (reference sequence). CDR3 in DNA: TGTGCCAGTAGTGACCGGGACACGGGCTCTTGGGAGCAGTACTTC. As protein: CASSDRDTGSWEQYF.

The count of this clone is one. J is TRBJ2-5 and V is TRBV4-2; D is perhaps TRBD1 (6 bases). Trimming stripped 0 bases from V and 2 bases from J, with 10 bases between. The V gene's germline CDR1 is LGHNA and CDR2 YNFKEQ. The CDR3 covers 15 residues. The CDR3 DNA follows: TGTGCCAGCAGCCAAGACAGGGGCACTCAAGAGACCCAGTACTTC. It translates to CASSQDRGTQETQYF.

The chain couples TRBV7-9 to TRBJ1-1; no definite D call. Germline V gene lookup returns CDR1 SEHNR and CDR2 FQNEAQ (reference sequence). V lost 4 bases and J 0 bases, leaving 12 bases between the germline ends. CDR3 length: 15 amino acids. The CDR3 protein is CASSYYGLMNTEAFF. The CDR3 bases are TGTGCCAGCAGCTATTACGGACTGATGAACACTGAAGCTTTCTTT.

This sequence joins TRBV5-4 and TRBJ2-5; D unresolved. This CDR3 contains 13 residues. Germline CDR1 and CDR2: SGHNT and YYREEE (reference sequence). V was shortened by 0 bases and J by 3 bases, with 6 bases between the two germline ends. In nucleotides, the CDR3 is TGTGCCAGCAGCTTGGGTGAGGAAGAGACCCAGTACTTC. Translation gives CASSLGEEETQYF.

The CDR3 reads CASSQEFRTNYGYTF. DNA for the CDR3: TGCGCCAGCAGCCAAGAGTTCAGGACTAACTATGGCTACACCTTC. The chain joins TRBV4-3 to TRBJ1-2, with no clear D. Germline V gene data show CDR1 as LGHNA and CDR2 as YSLEER. Trimming took 0 bases from V and 0 from J, leaving 8 bases between them. This CDR3 comprises 15 residues.

The V and J genes are TRBV9 and TRBJ2-2; a weak D match, TRBD2 (5 bases). The CDR3 is 14 amino acids. Between the trimmed V and J ends, which lost 0 bases and 5 bases, there was a span of 8 bases. Germline CDR1 and CDR2: SGDLS and YYNGEE. CDR3 DNA sequence: TGTGCCAGCAGCGTAGGTGTAGCGACCGGGGAGCTGTTTTTT. Encoded protein: CASSVGVATGELFF.

The rearrangement joins TRBV7-2 to TRBJ1-2, with D perhaps TRBD1 (5 bases). V dropped 5 bases and J dropped 7 bases, with 14 bases sitting between them. This CDR3 is built from 13 residues. CDR1 and CDR2 (germline): SGHTA, FQGNSA. The CDR3 DNA sequence: TGTGCCAGCAGCCAGAACAGCGGGGGTGGCTACACCTTC. Its protein is CASSQNSGGGYTF.

The V and J genes are TRBV4-3 and TRBJ2-1; D is undetermined. CDR1 LGHNA and CDR2 YSLEER come from the germline V gene. The CDR3 spans 15 residues. Trimming removed 0 bases at V and 7 bases at J, with 13 bases between. The CDR3 sequence is CASSQDTVRFNEQFF. The CDR3 bases are TGCGCCAGCAGCCAAGATACGGTGAGATTTAATGAGCAGTTCTTC.

This clone appeared a single time. This chain joins TRBV5-1 and TRBJ2-3; unclear D gene. With 4 bases removed from V and 5 bases from J, the gap between germline ends came to 8 bases. The germline gives CDR1 SGHRS, CDR2 YFSETQ. The CDR3 has 12 amino acids. The DNA for the CDR3 is TGCGCCAGCAGCCCCGAACAAGATACGCAGTATTTT. Translation: CASSPEQDTQYF.

V and J are TRBV15 and TRBJ1-2; a weak D match, TRBD1 (5 bases). The CDR3 runs 17 residues. The germline V and J ends were trimmed by 0 bases and 0 bases, with 14 bases remaining between them. Germline CDR1 reads LNHNV; CDR2 reads YYDKDF (reference sequence). In DNA, the CDR3 is TGTGCCACCAGCAGAGATTCCGACAGCTCAGCTAACTATGGCTACACCTTC. Translating gives CATSRDSDSSANYGYTF.

The sample holds a few counts of this clone. Other nucleotide sequences from this sample produce the same CDR3. The V gene is TRBV3-1 (or the pseudogene TRBV3-2), the J gene TRBJ1-1; 9 bases are a match to TRBD1. After removal of 1 base from V and 1 base from J, the junction contained 1 base not matched to a gene. The length of the CDR3 is 15 residues. The germline V gene encodes CDR1 LGHDT and CDR2 YNNKEL (reference sequence). CDR3 coding DNA: TGTGCCAGCAGCCAAGCGGGACAGGGGAACACTGAAGCTTTCTTT. It codes for CASSQAGQGNTEAFF.